This TCR beta chain is drawn from a study of T-cell reconstitution after alpha-beta-depleted transplantation in children. This clonotype came up many times. Unique molecular identifiers were incorporated into the prepared TCRbeta library. MiXCR, applied by TCRdb to the PCR reads, yields one record per CDR3 protein. Among a few hundred thousand distinct CDR3 sequences, approximately 20% were seen once, and the ten largest hold 3.5% to 4%. CDR3 length equals 14 residues. V lost 6 bases, J lost 5 bases, and 7 bases stayed unmatched. From germline, CDR1 is MDHEN and CDR2 SYDVKM. Sequenced material: PBMCs from the stem cell graft donor, taken from the stem cell graft. The chain is built from TRBV28 and TRBJ1-5, with 7 bases fitting TRBD1. The sequence came from a human donor who donated a stem cell graft to a child with acute myeloid leukemia. The CDR3 here is CASRDTGEDQPQHF. The DNA of the CDR3 is TGTGCCAGCAGGGATACAGGGGAGGATCAGCCCCAGCATTTT.